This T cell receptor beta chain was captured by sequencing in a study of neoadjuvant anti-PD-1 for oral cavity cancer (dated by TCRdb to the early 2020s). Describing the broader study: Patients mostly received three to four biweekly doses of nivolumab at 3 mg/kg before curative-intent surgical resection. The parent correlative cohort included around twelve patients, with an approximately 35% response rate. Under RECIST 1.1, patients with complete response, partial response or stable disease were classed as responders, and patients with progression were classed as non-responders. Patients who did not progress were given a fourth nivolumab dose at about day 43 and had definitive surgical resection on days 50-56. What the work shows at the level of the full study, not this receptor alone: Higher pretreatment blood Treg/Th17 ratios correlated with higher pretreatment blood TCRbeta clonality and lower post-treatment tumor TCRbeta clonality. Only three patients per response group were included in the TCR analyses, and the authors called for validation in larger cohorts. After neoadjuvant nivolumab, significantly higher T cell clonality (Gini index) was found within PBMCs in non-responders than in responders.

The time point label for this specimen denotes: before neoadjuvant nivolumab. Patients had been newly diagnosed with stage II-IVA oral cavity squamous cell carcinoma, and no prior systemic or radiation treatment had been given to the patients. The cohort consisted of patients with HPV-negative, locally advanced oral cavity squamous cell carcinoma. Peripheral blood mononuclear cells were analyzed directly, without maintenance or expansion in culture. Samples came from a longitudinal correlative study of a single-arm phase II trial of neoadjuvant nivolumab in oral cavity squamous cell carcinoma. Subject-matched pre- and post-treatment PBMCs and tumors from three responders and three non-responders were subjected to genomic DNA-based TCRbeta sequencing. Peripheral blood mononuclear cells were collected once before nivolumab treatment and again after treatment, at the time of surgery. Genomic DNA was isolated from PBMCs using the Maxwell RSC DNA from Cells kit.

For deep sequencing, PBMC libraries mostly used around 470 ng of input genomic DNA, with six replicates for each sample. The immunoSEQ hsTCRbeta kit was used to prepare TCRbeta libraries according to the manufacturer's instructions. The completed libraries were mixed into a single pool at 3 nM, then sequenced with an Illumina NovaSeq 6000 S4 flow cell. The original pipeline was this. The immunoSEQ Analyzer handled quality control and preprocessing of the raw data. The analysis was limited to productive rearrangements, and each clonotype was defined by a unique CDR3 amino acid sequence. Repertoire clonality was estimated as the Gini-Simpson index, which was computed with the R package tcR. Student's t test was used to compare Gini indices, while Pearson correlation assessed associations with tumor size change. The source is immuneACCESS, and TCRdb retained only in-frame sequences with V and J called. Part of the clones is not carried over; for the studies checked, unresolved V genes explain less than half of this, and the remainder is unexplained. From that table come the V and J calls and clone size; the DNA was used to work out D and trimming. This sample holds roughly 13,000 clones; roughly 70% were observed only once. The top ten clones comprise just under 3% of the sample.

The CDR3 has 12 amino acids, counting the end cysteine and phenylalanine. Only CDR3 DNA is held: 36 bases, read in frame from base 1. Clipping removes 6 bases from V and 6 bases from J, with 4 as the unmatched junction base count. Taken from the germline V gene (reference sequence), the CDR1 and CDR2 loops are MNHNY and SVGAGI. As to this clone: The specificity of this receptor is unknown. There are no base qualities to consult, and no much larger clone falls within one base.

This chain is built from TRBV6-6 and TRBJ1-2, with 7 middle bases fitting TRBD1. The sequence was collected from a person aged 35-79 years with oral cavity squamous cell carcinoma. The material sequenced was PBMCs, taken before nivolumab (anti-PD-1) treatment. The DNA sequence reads TGTGCCAGCAGCTATCAGGGGGATGGCTACACCTTC. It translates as CASSYQGDGYTF.